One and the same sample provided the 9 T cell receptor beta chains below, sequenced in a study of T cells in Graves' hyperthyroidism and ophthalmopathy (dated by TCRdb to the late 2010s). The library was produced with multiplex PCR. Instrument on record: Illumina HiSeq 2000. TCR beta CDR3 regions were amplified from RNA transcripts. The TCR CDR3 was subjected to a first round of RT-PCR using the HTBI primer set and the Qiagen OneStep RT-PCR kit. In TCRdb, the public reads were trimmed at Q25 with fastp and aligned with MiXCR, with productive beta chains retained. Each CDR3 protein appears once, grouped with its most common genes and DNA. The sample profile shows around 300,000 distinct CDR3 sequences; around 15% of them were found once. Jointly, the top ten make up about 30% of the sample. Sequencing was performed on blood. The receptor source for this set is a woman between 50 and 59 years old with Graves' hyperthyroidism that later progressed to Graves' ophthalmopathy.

CDR3 DNA sequence: TGCGCCAGCAGCACCGGACAGAGCAATCAGCCCCAGCATTTT. This gives the protein CASSTGQSNQPQHF. The rearrangement uses TRBV5-1 and TRBJ1-5, with D possibly being TRBD1 (6 bases). Trimming took off 4 bases at V and 1 base at J, with 9 bases between the two ends. CDR3 length: 14 residues. Germline values: CDR1 SGHRS, CDR2 YFSETQ.

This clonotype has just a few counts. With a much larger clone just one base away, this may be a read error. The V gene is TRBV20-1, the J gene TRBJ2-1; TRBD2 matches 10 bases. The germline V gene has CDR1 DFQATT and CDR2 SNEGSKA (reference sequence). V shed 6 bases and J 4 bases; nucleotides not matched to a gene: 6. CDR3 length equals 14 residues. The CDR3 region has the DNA TGCAGTGCCTCAGCGGGAGGGGGTTACAATGAGCAGTTCTTC. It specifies CSASAGGGYNEQFF.

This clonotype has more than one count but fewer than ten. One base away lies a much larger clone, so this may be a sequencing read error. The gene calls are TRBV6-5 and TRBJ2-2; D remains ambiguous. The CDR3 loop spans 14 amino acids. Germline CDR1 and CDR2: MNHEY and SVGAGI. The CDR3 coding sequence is TGTGCCAGCAATTACGGCTCAGCCTCCCGGGAGCTGTTTTTT. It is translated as CASNYGSASRELFF.

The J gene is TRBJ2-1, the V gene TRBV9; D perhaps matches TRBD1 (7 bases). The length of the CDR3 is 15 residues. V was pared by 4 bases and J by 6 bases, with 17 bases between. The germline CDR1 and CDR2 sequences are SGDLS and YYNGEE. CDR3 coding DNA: TGTGCCAGCAGCCCCTGGGCAGGGGGGACCAATGAGCAGTTCTTC. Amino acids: CASSPWAGGTNEQFF.

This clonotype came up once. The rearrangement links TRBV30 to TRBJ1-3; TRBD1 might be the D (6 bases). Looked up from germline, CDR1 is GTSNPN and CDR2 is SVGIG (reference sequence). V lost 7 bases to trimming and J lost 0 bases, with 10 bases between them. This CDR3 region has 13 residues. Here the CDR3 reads CAFHRDSGNTIYF. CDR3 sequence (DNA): TGTGCCTTTCACAGGGACTCTGGAAACACCATATATTTT.

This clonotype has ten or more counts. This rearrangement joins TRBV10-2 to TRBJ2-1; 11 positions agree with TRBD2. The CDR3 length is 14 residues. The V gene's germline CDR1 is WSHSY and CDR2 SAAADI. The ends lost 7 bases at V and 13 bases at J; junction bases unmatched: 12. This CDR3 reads CASKLAGGPTEQFF. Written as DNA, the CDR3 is TGCGCCAGCAAGTTAGCGGGAGGGCCTACTGAACAGTTCTTC.

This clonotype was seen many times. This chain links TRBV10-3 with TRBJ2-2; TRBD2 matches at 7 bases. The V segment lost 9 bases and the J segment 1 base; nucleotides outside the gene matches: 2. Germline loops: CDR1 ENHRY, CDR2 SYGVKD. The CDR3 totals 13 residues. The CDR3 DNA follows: TGTGCCATGAGCGGGATGAACACCGGGGAGCTGTTTTTT. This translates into CAMSGMNTGELFF.

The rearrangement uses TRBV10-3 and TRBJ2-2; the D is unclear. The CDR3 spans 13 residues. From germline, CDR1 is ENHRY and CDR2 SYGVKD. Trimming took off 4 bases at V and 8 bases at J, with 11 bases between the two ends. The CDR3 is CAISASPRGELFF. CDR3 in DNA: TGTGCCATCAGTGCCTCACCCAGAGGGGAGCTGTTTTTT.

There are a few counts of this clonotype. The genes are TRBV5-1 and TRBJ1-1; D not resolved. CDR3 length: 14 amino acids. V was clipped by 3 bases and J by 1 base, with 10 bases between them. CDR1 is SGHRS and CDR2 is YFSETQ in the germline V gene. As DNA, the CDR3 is TGCGCCAGCAGCTCAAAGCCCCCGAACACTGAAGCTTTCTTT. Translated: CASSSKPPNTEAFF.